This T cell receptor (beta chain) is from a study of T cells in Graves' hyperthyroidism and ophthalmopathy. Study-wide findings and caveats: Through a model of 13 V-J features, ophthalmopathy was separated from stable hyperthyroidism. Onset of ophthalmopathy came a median roughly 6.5 months after the model predicted it. The majority of expanded thyroid clonotypes above 0.001 also appeared in blood.

In its sample, this clonotype was seen a few times. Antigen: not known. From more than 9.5 ml of fresh peripheral blood, PBMCs were isolated. Looked up from germline, CDR1 is LGHDT and CDR2 is YNNKEL (reference sequence). The J segment lost 5 bases and the V segment lost 4 bases, leaving 7 bases of the junction unmatched. The CDR3 extends over 16 amino acids. What was amplified from RNA transcripts were TCR beta CDR3 regions. TCR CDR3 regions were first amplified by RT-PCR with HTBI primers. TCRdb reprocessed the multiplex PCR reads via MiXCR and lists one record per CDR3 protein. The sample includes fewer than 650,000 distinct CDR3 sequences, over 12% of them seen just once.

This clonotype originated in a woman between 40 and 50 years old with Graves' ophthalmopathy. Sample: blood. This sequence joins TRBV3-1 and TRBJ2-3, with 12 bases lining up with TRBD2. The CDR3 reads CASSPSGRAGGDTQYF. The DNA for the CDR3 is TGTGCCAGCAGCCCTAGCGGGAGGGCCGGCGGAGATACGCAGTATTTT.